The 10 T cell receptor beta chains in this list originate from one sample, sequenced in a study of cytomegalovirus exposure and HLA in healthy donors. The PCR was carried out with 60 Vbeta primers and 13 Jbeta primers. This table comes from immunoSEQ multiplex PCR, and its TCRdb copy is limited to in-frame clones, with some not included. The table lists 200,000 to 250,000 clones, over 75% of them singletons, with 1% to 1.5% in the top ten. Sequencing was performed on PBMCs. These receptors were collected from a human donor in good health.

The rearrangement joins TRBV7-8 to TRBJ2-7; TRBD2 is a possible D gene (6 bases). V lost 0 bases and J 7 bases, leaving 13 bases between the germline ends. There are 14 residues in the CDR3. The germline CDR1 and CDR2 sequences are SGHVS and FQNEAQ. In DNA, the CDR3 is TGTGCCAGCAGCTTAGCGGAGGGCAGGGAAGAGCAGTACTTC. It yields the protein CASSLAEGREEQYF.

CDR3 DNA: TGTGCCAGTAGTATTGGGACCGGGACTACTGCAGATACGCAGTATTTT. Translated: CASSIGTGTTADTQYF. The chain employs TRBV19 and TRBJ2-3; 7 positions agree with TRBD2. J was trimmed by 4 bases and V by 3 bases; bases with no gene match: 10. The CDR3 is made up of 16 amino acids. CDR1 is LNHDA and CDR2 is SQIVND in the germline V gene (reference sequence).

As concerns this clone: An end of the junction does not agree with germline; a read error may underlie this. The chain has TRBV6-1 and TRBJ2-1, with D uncertain. Germline-derived CDR1 and CDR2 are MNHNS and SASEGT. The CDR3 covers 13 residues. CDR3 sequence: CASSEFSHNEQFF. The CDR3 coding sequence is TGTGCCAGCAGTGAATTCTCCCACAATGAGCAGTTCTTC.

This clone occurred once. The chain uses TRBV7-2 and TRBJ2-7, with D perhaps matching TRBD2 (5 bases). V was shortened by 2 bases and J by 2 bases, with 13 bases between the two germline ends. This CDR3 region has 15 residues. Germline-derived CDR1 and CDR2 are SGHTA and FQGNSA. This chain's CDR3 is CASSLISATPYEQYF. The CDR3 nucleotides read TGTGCCAGCAGCTTAATTAGCGCAACCCCCTACGAGCAGTACTTC. The variable domain in full, with the rest retrieved from reference TRBV7-2 and TRBJ2-7, is GAGVSQSPSNKVTEKGKDVELRCDPISGHTALYWYRQSLGQGLEFLIYFQGNSAPDKSGLPSDRFSAERTGGSVSTLTIQRTQQEDSAVYLCASSLISATPYEQYFGPGTRLTVT.

V gene TRBV6-4 combines with J gene TRBJ2-1; D is unclear. The V end was cut by 5 bases, the J end by 7 bases, with 12 bases between. From germline, CDR1 is MRHNA and CDR2 SNTAGT. The CDR3 has 13 amino acids. The chain's CDR3 is CASSSRTENEQFF. The CDR3 DNA is TGTGCCAGCAGTAGCCGCACAGAAAATGAGCAGTTCTTC.

The V call is TRBV9, the J call TRBJ2-7; D uncertain. Trimming stripped 0 bases from V and 6 bases from J, with 16 bases between. This CDR3 has 15 residues. Germline CDR1 and CDR2: SGDLS and YYNGEE. Here the CDR3 reads CASSVAPGRMSEQYF. CDR3 nucleotides: TGTGCCAGCAGCGTAGCTCCAGGTAGGATGAGCGAGCAGTACTTC.

The CDR3 DNA reads as TGTGCCAGTAGTATTCGGCAGGGCGGCAATCAGCCCCAGCATTTT. Translation: CASSIRQGGNQPQHF. This chain uses TRBV19 with TRBJ1-5, with D possibly being TRBD1 (5 bases). This CDR3 has 15 amino acids. V dropped 3 bases and J dropped 2 bases, with 11 bases sitting between them. In germline, CDR1 is LNHDA, CDR2 SQIVND (reference sequence).

This rearrangement joins TRBV2 to TRBJ2-5; 7 bases fit TRBD2. V gave up 6 bases and J gave up 4 bases; unmatched junction bases: 8. The CDR3 totals 14 residues. Germline V gene lookup returns CDR1 SNHLY and CDR2 FYNNEI. The CDR3 region has the DNA TGTGCCAGCAGATTGGCGGGAGTGGCAGAGACCCAGTACTTC. Translation gives CASRLAGVAETQYF.

This clone was seen only a few times. The chain is built from TRBV13 and TRBJ1-2, with 7 bases fitting TRBD1. The V and J ends lost 5 bases and 4 bases, in that order; junction bases with no gene match: 7. Germline loops: CDR1 PRHDT, CDR2 FYEKMQ (reference sequence). This CDR3 spans 14 amino acids. The CDR3 loop is CASSARTGPYGYTF. The DNA of the CDR3 is TGTGCCAGCAGCGCCCGGACAGGACCCTATGGCTACACCTTC.

The chain links TRBV13 to TRBJ1-1; 8 bases fit TRBD1. This CDR3 has 15 amino acids. J lost 0 bases, V lost 5 bases, and 5 bases had no gene match. Germline lookup yields CDR1 PRHDT and CDR2 FYEKMQ (reference sequence). The CDR3 DNA reads as TGTGCCAGCAGCCGGACAGGGCCCATGAACACTGAAGCTTTCTTT. Translated, it gives CASSRTGPMNTEAFF.